Listed below are T cell receptor beta chains from one sample, sequenced in a study of shared T cell receptors in the human thymus. Sequenced by immunoSEQ multiplex PCR; TCRdb stores in-frame clones only, minus some. The sample consists of a few hundred thousand clones, 95% of them appearing once. Sequencing was performed on thymocytes. The receptors originated from a human donor. CDR3s include the opening cysteine and the closing phenylalanine or tryptophan. D genes are given only for firm matches. A row's size may be missing; if present it is once, few, many or a size class.

>TRBJ1-5|NA|NA|TRBV28
TGTGCCAGCAGTTTAAGTCCAGGATCTCAGCCCCAGCATTTT
CASSLSPGSQPQHF
>TRBJ1-1|NA|NA|TRBV6-5
TGTGCCAGCAGTTCTCACAGGGTGGGGCACGCTGAAGCTTTCTTT
CASSSHRVGHAEAFF
>TRBJ2-7|NA|NA|TRBV19
TGTGCCCCACCCCGGACATTTACCTACGAGCAGTACTTC
CAPPRTFTYEQYF
>TRBJ1-3|NA|once|TRBV19
TGTGCCAGTACCTCTCGACAGGAGATAAACACCATATATTTT
CASTSRQEINTIYF
>TRBJ2-1|TRBD2|NA|TRBV28
TGTGCCAGCAGTTTCTCCGGGAGGGGATCCTACAATGAGCAGTTCTTC
CASSFSGRGSYNEQFF
>TRBJ2-7|NA|NA|TRBV6-5
TGTGCCAGCAGTTACTCGAGACGGCCAAGCTCCTACGAGCAGTACTTC
CASSYSRRPSSYEQYF
>TRBJ2-1|NA|NA|TRBV19
TGTGCCAGTAGTATAACTATGGTCCCGCCCTACAATGAGCAGTTCTTC
CASSITMVPPYNEQFF
>TRBJ2-1|TRBD1|NA|TRBV7-8
TGTGCCAGCAGCTTAGGGGGGACAATTGGGACAGGGCCTTACAATGAGCAGTTCTTC
CASSLGGTIGTGPYNEQFF
>TRBJ1-2|NA|NA|TRBV12-1
TGTGCCAGCAGCCGGTGCGCCTATGGCTACACCTTC
CASSRCAYGYTF
>TRBJ1-2|NA|NA|TRBV2
TGTGCCAGCAGAGTCAGGGCAATGGGTAACTATGGCTACACCTTC
CASRVRAMGNYGYTF
>TRBJ2-7|NA|NA|TRBV7-2
TGTGCCAGCAGCTATGTGGGGTACGAGCAGTACTTC
CASSYVGYEQYF
>TRBJ2-1|NA|NA|TRBV7-6
TGTGCCAGCAGCCTAGTGAGGGAGGAATCCCACAATGAGCAGTTCTTC
CASSLVREESHNEQFF
>TRBJ2-1|TRBD2|NA|TRBV5-6
TGTGCCAGCAGCTTGGCCCGTAGCGGGAGAGGCATAATGAATGAGCAGTTCTTC
CASSLARSGRGIMNEQFF
>TRBJ1-1|TRBD1|NA|TRBV4-2
TGTGCCAGCAGCCCCGGGACAGGGTTGTCGAACACTGAAGCTTTCTTT
CASSPGTGLSNTEAFF
>TRBJ2-3|NA|NA|TRBV28
TGTGCCAGCAGCGTTCCGGGAGATACGCAGTATTTT
CASSVPGDTQYF
>TRBJ2-3|TRBD1|NA|TRBV28
TGTGCCAGCAGAGACGGGACAGTCCACACAGATACGCAGTATTTT
CASRDGTVHTDTQYF
>TRBJ1-1|NA|NA|TRBV5-1
TGCGCCAGCAGCTTAATCCGAGACACCATGAACACTGAAGCTTTCTTT
CASSLIRDTMNTEAFF
>TRBJ1-2|NA|NA|TRBV2
TGTGCCAGCAGTGAAGGTGTTTGGGGGTTCGGTGGCTACACCTTC
CASSEGVWGFGGYTF
>TRBJ2-3|TRBD2|NA|TRBV5-1
TGCGCCAGCAGCCGGTGTTCTAGCGGGAGGGCATCGGAAACCCCACCTTGTACAGATACGCAGTATTTT
CASSRCSSGRASETPPCTDTQYF
>TRBJ2-7|NA|NA|TRBV14
TGTGCCAGCAGCCAGGCCCTAGGTCTCGAGCAGTACTTC
CASSQALGLEQYF
>TRBJ2-7|NA|NA|TRBV15
TGTGCCACCAGCACGGTTAATCGTCTCGAGCAGTACTTC
CATSTVNRLEQYF
>TRBJ2-1|NA|NA|TRBV28
TGTGCCAGCACCCTAGGTGGGAGGAGGGATGAGCAGTTCTTC
CASTLGGRRDEQFF
>TRBJ2-1|NA|once|TRBV4-3
TGCGCCAGCAGCCAAGTCCTCGGGGGGCAGGGGGGTGTCTATGAGCAGTTCTTC
CASSQVLGGQGGVYEQFF
>TRBJ1-2|TRBD1|NA|TRBV5-1
TGCGCCAGCAGCTTTACAGGGGACTATGGCTACACCTTC
CASSFTGDYGYTF
>TRBJ2-7|TRBD1|few|TRBV5-1
TGCGCCAGCAGAACCAGGGACAGGACCTACGAGCAGTACTTC
CASRTRDRTYEQYF
>TRBJ2-7|TRBD2|NA|TRBV28
TGTGCCAGCAGTTTATTTCCGGGAGGTTCCTACGAGCAGTACTTC
CASSLFPGGSYEQYF
>TRBJ2-7|NA|NA|TRBV7-2
TGTGCCAGCAGCCTCAGCACACAGGGCCCTAGCTCCTACGAGCAGTACTTC
CASSLSTQGPSSYEQYF
>TRBJ2-7|NA|NA|TRBV4-1
TGCGCCAGCAGCCAAGATTGGGCGGGATATCCCTACTCCTACGAGCAGTACTTC
CASSQDWAGYPYSYEQYF
>TRBJ2-5|TRBD2|NA|TRBV11-2
TGTGCCAGCAGCTTAGTTCCGGGAGGGCCGCGGGAGACCCAGTACTTC
CASSLVPGGPRETQYF
>TRBJ2-7|TRBD2|NA|TRBV19
TGTGCCAGTAGTTCCACGTCATCACCGGGACTAGCGATATCCGAGCAGTACTTC
CASSSTSSPGLAISEQYF
>TRBJ2-2|TRBD2|NA|TRBV10-3
TGTGCCATCAGTGAGATTTCTAGCGGGAACACCGGGGAGCTGTTTTTT
CAISEISSGNTGELFF
>TRBJ1-1|TRBD1|NA|TRBV10-3
TGTGCCGTAGGGGGCGTCTCGACTGAAGCTTTCTTT
CAVGGVSTEAFF
>TRBJ1-4|NA|NA|TRBV4-3
TGCGCCAGCAGCCAAGGAGGGGCTTATGAAAAACTGTTTTTT
CASSQGGAYEKLFF
>TRBJ2-5|NA|NA|TRBV7-2
TGTGCCAGCAGCTTACTCAGGGAAGAGACCCAGTACTTC
CASSLLREETQYF
>TRBJ2-1|TRBD2|NA|TRBV9
TGTGCCAGCAGCCCTCGGGGACTAGCGGTATATCAGCCCTACAATGAGCAGTTCTTC
CASSPRGLAVYQPYNEQFF
>TRBJ2-7|TRBD2|once|TRBV6-6
TGTGCCAGCAGTTACCCAAAACTAGCGGGGCTCTACGAGCAGTACTTC
CASSYPKLAGLYEQYF
>TRBJ2-1|NA|NA|TRBV18
TGTGCCAGCTCACCATTATGCAGGGTCCCAATTGAGCAGTTCTTC
CASSPLCRVPIEQFF
>TRBJ1-1|NA|once|TRBV27
TGTGCCAGCAGTCCTCGCGCAGCGAACACTGAAGCTTTCTTT
CASSPRAANTEAFF
>TRBJ1-1|NA|NA|TRBV14
TGTGCCAGCAGCCAAGATCATGCAGCTTCCATGGCGATGAACACTGAAGCTTTCTTT
CASSQDHAASMAMNTEAFF
>TRBJ2-5|NA|NA|TRBV6-5
TGTGCCAGCAGTTACTCGCAGGTCCAAGAGACCCAGTACTTC
CASSYSQVQETQYF
>TRBJ1-4|NA|few|TRBV15
TGTGCCACCAGCAGTAACAGCGCAACTAATGAAAAACTGTTTTTT
CATSSNSATNEKLFF
>TRBJ2-3|NA|NA|TRBV14
TGTGCCAGCAGCCAAGGGGGCAGGGCGGGTACGCAGTATTTT
CASSQGGRAGTQYF
>TRBJ2-1|NA|NA|TRBV4-3
TGCGCCAGCAGCCAAGATCTGAGTAGCGGATCGGGAAATGAGCAGTTCTTC
CASSQDLSSGSGNEQFF
>TRBJ2-7|TRBD2|NA|TRBV28
TGTGCCCTTACCCCAACGATATTCAAAGGGGCTAGCGGGAGACCCTACGAGCAGTACTTC
CALTPTIFKGASGRPYEQYF
>TRBJ1-6|NA|NA|TRBV27
TGTGCCAGCAGTTTATCGGAGGTGCGAGGTGGGGGCGGGAATTCACCCCTCCACTTT
CASSLSEVRGGGGNSPLHF
>TRBJ2-3|TRBD2|NA|TRBV19
TGTGCCAGTGCCGAGGGAACAGGGACTAGCGGGAGGAGCACAGATACGCAGTATTTT
CASAEGTGTSGRSTDTQYF
>TRBJ1-2|TRBD1|NA|TRBV27
TGTGCCAGCAGTCCTTCCCCGGGACAGCCATACTATGGCTACACCTTC
CASSPSPGQPYYGYTF
>TRBJ1-1|TRBD1|NA|TRBV4-2
TGTGCCAGCAGCCAAGCCGCAGGGGGCACTGAAGCTTTCTTT
CASSQAAGGTEAFF
>TRBJ2-7|TRBD1|NA|TRBV6-1
TGTGCCAGCAGTGACGGGACAGGGGCTCCCTACGAGCAGTACTTC
CASSDGTGAPYEQYF
>TRBJ1-3|TRBD1|NA|TRBV28
TGTGCCAGCCCGGGGACAGGGAACACTTGTTACCCTGGAAACACCATATATTTT
CASPGTGNTCYPGNTIYF
>TRBJ2-7|TRBD2|NA|TRBV18
TGTGCCAGCTCACCACCCCGGACTAGCGGGATCGACGAGCAGTACTTC
CASSPPRTSGIDEQYF
>TRBJ1-3|NA|once|TRBV29-1
TGCAGCGTTCAACCATTAACCCGAAACACCATATATTTT
CSVQPLTRNTIYF